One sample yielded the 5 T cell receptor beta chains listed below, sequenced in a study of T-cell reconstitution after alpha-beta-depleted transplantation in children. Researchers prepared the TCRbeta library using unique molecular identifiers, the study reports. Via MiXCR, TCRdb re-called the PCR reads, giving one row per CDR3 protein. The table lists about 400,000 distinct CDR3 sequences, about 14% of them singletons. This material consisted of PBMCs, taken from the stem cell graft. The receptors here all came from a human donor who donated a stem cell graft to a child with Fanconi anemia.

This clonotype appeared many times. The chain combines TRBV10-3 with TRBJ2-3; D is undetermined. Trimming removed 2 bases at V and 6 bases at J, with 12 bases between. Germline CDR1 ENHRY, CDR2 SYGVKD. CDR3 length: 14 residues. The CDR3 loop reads CAISEDLQADTQYF. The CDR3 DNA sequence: TGTGCCATCAGTGAGGACCTCCAAGCGGATACGCAGTATTTT.

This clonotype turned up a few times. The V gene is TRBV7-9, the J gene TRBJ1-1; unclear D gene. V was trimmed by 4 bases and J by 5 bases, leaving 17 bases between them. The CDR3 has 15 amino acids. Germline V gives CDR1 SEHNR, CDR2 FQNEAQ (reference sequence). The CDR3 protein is CASSSPGGSGTEAFF. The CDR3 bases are TGTGCCAGCAGCTCGCCCGGAGGGTCTGGGACTGAAGCTTTCTTT.

DNA of the CDR3: TGCGCCAGTGCCCCAGGACATCCTGGAAGAGAGACCCAGTACTTC. Its protein product is CASAPGHPGRETQYF. This chain connects TRBV5-1 to TRBJ2-5; D may be TRBD1 (5 bases). The CDR3 length is 15 residues. Germline V gene sequence: CDR1 SGHRS, CDR2 YFSETQ. Trimming removed 8 bases at V and 4 bases at J, with 21 bases between.

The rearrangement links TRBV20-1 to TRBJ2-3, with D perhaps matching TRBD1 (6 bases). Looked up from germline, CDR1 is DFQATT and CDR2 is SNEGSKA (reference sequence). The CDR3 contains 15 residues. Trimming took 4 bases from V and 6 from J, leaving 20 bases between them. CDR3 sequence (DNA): TGCAGTGCTAAAAAAGGCAGGGTTAGGGGGGATACGCAGTATTTT. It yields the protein CSAKKGRVRGDTQYF.

The CDR3 is CASSSGLLNTGELFF. CDR3 nucleotides: TGTGCCAGCTCATCGGGACTCTTAAACACCGGGGAGCTGTTTTTT. The gene calls are TRBV12-3 or TRBV12-4 and TRBJ2-2; tentative D call: TRBD2 (6 bases). V was clipped by 8 bases and J by 2 bases, with 15 bases between them. The CDR3 consists of 15 residues.